This entry lists 25 T cell receptor beta chains sequenced from one sample in a study of T cells in Graves' hyperthyroidism and ophthalmopathy. There were TCR beta CDR3 regions amplified from RNA transcripts. First-round RT-PCR targeting the TCR CDR3 was performed with the HTBI primer set. TCRdb used MiXCR to reprocess the multiplex PCR reads, holding one entry per CDR3 protein. Of 150,000 to 200,000 distinct CDR3 sequences listed, 17% are singletons. Sequenced: blood. The receptor source for this set is a woman aged 45 to 65 with Graves' hyperthyroidism.

This clonotype is judged medium-sized. CDR3 DNA sequence: TGCAGCGCTGGCGCAGGGAAAGTGGTTGAAGCTTTCTTT. Its protein is CSAGAGKVVEAFF. This chain joins TRBV29-1 and TRBJ1-1, with a tentative D call TRBD1 (5 bases). The CDR3 spans 13 residues. Trimming removed 7 bases at V and 7 bases at J, with 19 bases between. Germline CDR1 is SQVTM and CDR2 is ANQGSEA.

This clonotype has a count of ten or more. This sequence joins TRBV7-9 and TRBJ1-1, with 8 nucleotides matching TRBD1. This CDR3 has 15 amino acids. With 1 base clipped from V and 2 bases from J, the junction kept 3 bases outside the gene matches. Per the germline V gene, CDR1 is SEHNR and CDR2 is FQNEAQ (reference sequence). CDR3 DNA: TGTGCCAGCAGCTTAGTGCAGGGGGCAAACACTGAAGCTTTCTTT. It is translated as CASSLVQGANTEAFF.

This clonotype was seen repeatedly, ten times or more. The rearrangement uses TRBV4-2 and TRBJ1-1, with a possible D match to TRBD1 (5 bases). Trimming removed 0 bases from V and 0 bases from J, with 8 bases in between. Germline V gene sequence: CDR1 LGHNA, CDR2 YNFKEQ. The CDR3 contains 15 residues. The CDR3 region has the DNA TGTGCCAGCAGCCAAGAGGGGGGTATGAACACTGAAGCTTTCTTT. It specifies CASSQEGGMNTEAFF.

This clonotype has a count of ten or more. CDR3 region: CASKLGGYNSPLHF. CDR3 in DNA: TGTGCCAGCAAGTTGGGCGGCTATAATTCACCCCTCCACTTT. J is TRBJ1-6 and V is TRBV7-2; no firm D call. The germline V gene encodes CDR1 SGHTA and CDR2 FQGNSA. The V and J ends lost 7 bases and 3 bases respectively, with 10 bases between them. CDR3 length: 14 amino acids.

This rearrangement joins TRBV4-1 to TRBJ1-1; TRBD1 agrees at 7 bases. CDR3 length equals 15 residues. The germline gives CDR1 MGHRA, CDR2 YSYEKL. V lost 0 bases to trimming and J lost 3 bases; unmatched junction nucleotides: 4. CDR3 region: CASSQEIRGHTEAFF. CDR3 DNA: TGCGCCAGCAGCCAAGAAATAAGGGGGCACACTGAAGCTTTCTTT.

This clonotype was recorded many times. The chain employs TRBV19 and TRBJ2-1; D uncertain. Between the trimmed V and J ends, which lost 0 bases and 6 bases, there was a span of 15 bases. The CDR3 loop spans 16 amino acids. Per the germline V gene, CDR1 is LNHDA and CDR2 is SQIVND (reference sequence). The CDR3 nucleotides read TGTGCCAGTAGTATAGATGTAGCTCTTTTGATCAATGAGCAGTTCTTC. Translating it yields CASSIDVALLINEQFF.

The table lists this clonotype with many counts. The chain has TRBV18 and TRBJ1-1; a weak D match, TRBD1 (6 bases). CDR3 length: 17 amino acids. Trimming removed 1 base at V and 1 base at J, with 16 bases between. Germline V gene data show CDR1 as KGHSH and CDR2 as LQKENI. The CDR3 protein is CASSPLRQGSPNTEAFF. CDR3 DNA: TGTGCCAGCTCACCACTTCGTCAGGGGAGCCCGAACACTGAAGCTTTCTTT.

The V gene is TRBV19, the J gene TRBJ1-3; unclear D gene. Germline V CDR1 and CDR2: LNHDA, SQIVND (reference sequence). This CDR3 has 14 residues. Deletions cut 3 bases from V and 3 bases from J, with 9 bases between. This CDR3 reads CASSMWGNGNTIYF. The CDR3, as DNA: TGTGCCAGTAGTATGTGGGGAAATGGAAACACCATATATTTT.

This clonotype occurred many times. The gene calls are TRBV28 and TRBJ2-7; unclear D gene. The ends were cut back, 6 bases at V and 2 bases at J, with 5 bases in the middle. Germline V lookup: CDR1 MDHEN, CDR2 SYDVKM. This CDR3 is built from 11 residues. CDR3 sequence (DNA): TGTGCCAGCAGCCTGACCTACGAGCAGTACTTC. It translates to CASSLTYEQYF.

V is TRBV13 and J is TRBJ1-4; 9 bases line up with TRBD1. The CDR3 runs 15 residues. The trim removed 5 bases at V and 7 bases at J, leaving 8 bases unmatched. Looked up from germline, CDR1 is PRHDT and CDR2 is FYEKMQ (reference sequence). CDR3: CASSRRGQGSEKLFF. The CDR3 bases are TGTGCCAGCAGCCGGCGGGGACAGGGTAGTGAAAAACTGTTTTTT.

This clonotype was detected ten times or more. The chain carries TRBV15 and TRBJ1-2; D ambiguous. The CDR3 loop spans 14 amino acids. V was trimmed by 0 bases and J by 4 bases, leaving 9 bases between them. The germline CDR1 and CDR2 sequences are LNHNV and YYDKDF (reference sequence). The CDR3 spells CATSRDRSSYGYTF. As DNA, the CDR3 is TGTGCCACCAGCAGAGATCGATCCAGCTATGGCTACACCTTC.

The chain is built from TRBV19 and TRBJ1-5, with D perhaps matching TRBD1 (6 bases). Germline lookup yields CDR1 LNHDA and CDR2 SQIVND (reference sequence). V was clipped by 2 bases and J by 0 bases, with 11 bases between them. The CDR3 runs to 16 residues. The CDR3 region has the DNA TGTGCCAGTAGTATAAAAGGGGGAGGTAGCAATCAGCCCCAGCATTTT. Encoded protein: CASSIKGGGSNQPQHF.

The chain combines TRBV6-5 with TRBJ2-3; 14 nucleotides align to TRBD2. The CDR3 length is 17 residues. CDR1 is MNHEY and CDR2 is SVGAGI in the germline V gene. The V segment lost 2 bases and the J segment 6 bases; nucleotides outside the gene matches: 7. The CDR3 sequence is CASSYPGLAGVGDTQYF. The CDR3 coding sequence is TGTGCCAGCAGTTACCCGGGACTAGCGGGAGTGGGGGATACGCAGTATTTT.

This chain uses TRBV28 with TRBJ2-1, with 11 bases aligning to TRBD1. The CDR3 has 14 amino acids. Germline V gene lookup returns CDR1 MDHEN and CDR2 SYDVKM. Trimming at V came to 6 bases and at J to 9 bases, leaving 7 bases not matched to a gene. The CDR3 spells CASSGDRGAGEQFF. The DNA for the CDR3 is TGTGCCAGCAGCGGGGACAGGGGGGCGGGTGAGCAGTTCTTC. Together with reference TRBV28 and TRBJ2-1, the CDR3 gives the full variable domain: DVKVTQSSRYLVKRTGEKVFLECVQDMDHENMFWYRQDPGLGLRLIYFSYDVKMKEKGDIPEGYSVSREKKERFSLILESASTNQTSMYLCASSGDRGAGEQFFGPGTRLTVL.

As concerns this clonotype: This may be a read error, as it is one base from a much larger clone. This rearrangement joins TRBV12-3 or TRBV12-4 to TRBJ2-7; a possible D gene is TRBD2 (6 bases). CDR3 length: 15 amino acids. The chain's CDR3 is CASSSEGSGTYEQCF. CDR3 DNA sequence: TGTGCCAGCAGTTCCGAAGGTAGCGGCACCTACGAGCAGTGCTTC.

This clonotype showed up many times. This chain connects TRBV2 to TRBJ1-5, with D possibly being TRBD1 (5 bases). The CDR3 runs to 14 residues. V was shortened by 4 bases and J by 7 bases, with 14 bases between the two germline ends. The germline gives CDR1 SNHLY, CDR2 FYNNEI. CDR3 in amino acids: CASSAQRQGQPQHF. The CDR3 DNA is TGTGCCAGCAGTGCACAGAGGCAGGGCCAGCCCCAGCATTTT. Combining the CDR3 with reference TRBV2 and TRBJ1-5 gives the whole variable domain EPEVTQTPSHQVTQMGQEVILRCVPISNHLYFYWYRQILGQKVEFLVSFYNNEISEKSEIFDDQFSVERPDGSNFTLKIRSTKLEDSAMYFCASSAQRQGQPQHFGDGTRLSIL.

The J gene is TRBJ1-3, the V gene TRBV4-3; a weak D match, TRBD1 (5 bases). V dropped 4 bases and J dropped 2 bases, with 12 bases sitting between them. The CDR3 runs to 15 residues. The germline gives CDR1 LGHNA, CDR2 YSLEER. CDR3 sequence: CASSLGTETGNTIYF. CDR3 nucleotides: TGCGCCAGCAGCCTTGGGACGGAGACTGGAAACACCATATATTTT.

Many counts were recorded for this clonotype. This chain connects TRBV19 to TRBJ1-6; D not certain. V lost 7 bases to trimming and J lost 2 bases, with 12 bases between them. The CDR3 length is 15 residues. The germline V gene encodes CDR1 LNHDA and CDR2 SQIVND (reference sequence). CDR3 sequence: CASTTDQAYNSPLHF. CDR3 bases: TGTGCCAGTACCACAGACCAAGCCTATAATTCACCCCTCCACTTT.

This chain uses TRBV27 with TRBJ1-6, with D possibly matching TRBD1 (5 bases). Trimming cost V 3 bases and J 7 bases, with 10 bases left between them. Germline CDR1 reads MNHEY; CDR2 reads SMNVEV (reference sequence). The CDR3 has 14 amino acids. The CDR3 reads CASSFRGNNSPLHF. Written as DNA, the CDR3 is TGTGCCAGCAGTTTTCGGGGGAACAATTCACCCCTCCACTTT.

This clonotype was counted a few times. The J gene is TRBJ2-7, the V gene TRBV20-1; the match to TRBD2 covers 10 bases. Germline V gene sequence: CDR1 DFQATT, CDR2 SNEGSKA (reference sequence). The V gene end was trimmed by 0 bases and the J gene end by 5 bases; junction bases not matched to a gene: 7. There are 15 residues in the CDR3. CDR3 sequence: CSARDGLAGVHEQYF. CDR3 in DNA: TGCAGTGCTAGAGATGGGCTAGCGGGAGTCCACGAGCAGTACTTC.

The CDR3 reads CASSPTGGGNTEAFF. The CDR3 coding sequence is TGTGCCAGCAGCCCCACAGGAGGTGGGAACACTGAAGCTTTCTTT. The chain recombines TRBV7-3 with TRBJ1-1; maybe TRBD1 (5 bases). The CDR3 spans 15 residues. V lost 5 bases to trimming and J lost 1 base, with 14 bases between them. Germline V lookup: CDR1 SGHTA, CDR2 FQGTGA.

The table lists this clonotype with a few counts. The chain employs TRBV5-8 and TRBJ1-5, with D possibly TRBD1 on 5 matching bases. Germline CDR1 SGHTS, CDR2 YDEGEE. The germline V and J ends were trimmed by 5 bases and 4 bases, with 13 bases remaining between them. This CDR3 region has 14 residues. The CDR3 spells CASRTSGGNQPQHF. In nucleotides, the CDR3 is TGTGCCAGCAGGACCTCGGGGGGGAATCAGCCCCAGCATTTT.

This clonotype was counted many times. CDR3 DNA: TGTGCCAGCAGCGTAGATCTGGTCCCACCCTACGAGCAGTACTTC. Its protein product is CASSVDLVPPYEQYF. The rearrangement uses TRBV9 and TRBJ2-7; D is unclear. The CDR3 runs to 15 residues. With 0 bases removed from V and 2 bases from J, the gap between germline ends came to 12 bases. CDR1 is SGDLS, CDR2 YYNGEE, per germline.

This clonotype was observed at least ten times. The V and J genes are TRBV10-2 and TRBJ2-7; 11 bases are shared with TRBD2. This CDR3 region has 16 residues. Germline values: CDR1 WSHSY, CDR2 SAAADI. The junction had 9 bases not matched to a gene; V was cut back by 4 bases and J by 4 bases. CDR3 sequence (DNA): TGCGCCAGCAGTGCCTCTCCGGGACTAGCGGATTACGAGCAGTACTTC. Protein product: CASSASPGLADYEQYF.

Concerning this clonotype itself: A read error is possible here, since a much larger clone lies one base away. V usage is TRBV6-2 or TRBV6-3 and J usage is TRBJ2-6, with D perhaps TRBD1 (5 bases). Germline V gene lookup returns CDR1 MNHEY and CDR2 SVGEGT. CDR3 size: 15 residues. The DNA for the CDR3 is TGTGCCAGCAGTTCCCAACTCTCTGGGGCCAACGCCCTGACTTTC. It yields the protein CASSSQLSGANALTF.